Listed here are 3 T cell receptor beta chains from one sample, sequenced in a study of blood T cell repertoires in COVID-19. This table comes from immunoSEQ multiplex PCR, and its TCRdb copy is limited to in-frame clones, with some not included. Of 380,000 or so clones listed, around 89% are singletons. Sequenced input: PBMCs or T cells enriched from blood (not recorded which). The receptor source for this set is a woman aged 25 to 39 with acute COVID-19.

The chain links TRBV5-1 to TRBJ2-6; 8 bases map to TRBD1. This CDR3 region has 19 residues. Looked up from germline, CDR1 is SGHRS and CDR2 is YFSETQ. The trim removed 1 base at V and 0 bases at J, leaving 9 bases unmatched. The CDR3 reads CASSLPRDRYHSGANVLTF. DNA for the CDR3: TGCGCCAGCAGCTTGCCCCGGGACAGGTACCACTCTGGGGCCAACGTCCTGACTTTC.

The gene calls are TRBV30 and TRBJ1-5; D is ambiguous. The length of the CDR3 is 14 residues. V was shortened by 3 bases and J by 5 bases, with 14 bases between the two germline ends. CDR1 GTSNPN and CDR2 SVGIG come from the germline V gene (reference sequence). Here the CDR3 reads CAWSHPGTHQPQHF. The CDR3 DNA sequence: TGTGCCTGGAGCCATCCAGGAACTCATCAGCCCCAGCATTTT. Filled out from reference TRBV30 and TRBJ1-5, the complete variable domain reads SQTIHQWPATLVQPVGSPLSLECTVEGTSNPNLYWYRQAAGRGLQLLFYSVGIGQISSEVPQNLSASRPQDRQFILSSKKLLLSDSGFYLCAWSHPGTHQPQHFGDGTRLSIL.

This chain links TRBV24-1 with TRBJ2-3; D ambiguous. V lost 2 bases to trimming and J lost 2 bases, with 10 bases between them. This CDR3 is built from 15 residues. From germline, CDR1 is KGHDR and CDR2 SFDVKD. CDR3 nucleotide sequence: TGTGCCACCAGTGATTCCCAACTCTACACAGATACGCAGTATTTT. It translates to CATSDSQLYTDTQYF.